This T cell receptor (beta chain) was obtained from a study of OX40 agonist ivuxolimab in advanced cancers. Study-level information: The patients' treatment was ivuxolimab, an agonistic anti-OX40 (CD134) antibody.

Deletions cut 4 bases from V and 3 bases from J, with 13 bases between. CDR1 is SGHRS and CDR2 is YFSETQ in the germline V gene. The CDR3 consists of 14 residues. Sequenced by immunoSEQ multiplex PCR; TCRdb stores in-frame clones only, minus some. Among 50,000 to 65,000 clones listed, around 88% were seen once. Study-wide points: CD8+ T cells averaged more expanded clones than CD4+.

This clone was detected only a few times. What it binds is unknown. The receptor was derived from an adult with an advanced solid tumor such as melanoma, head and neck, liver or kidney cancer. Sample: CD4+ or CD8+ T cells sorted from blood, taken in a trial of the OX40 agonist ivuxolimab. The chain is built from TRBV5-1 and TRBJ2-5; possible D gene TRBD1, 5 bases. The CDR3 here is CASSLDRPEETQYF. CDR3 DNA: TGCGCCAGCAGCCTCGACAGACCCGAAGAGACCCAGTACTTC.